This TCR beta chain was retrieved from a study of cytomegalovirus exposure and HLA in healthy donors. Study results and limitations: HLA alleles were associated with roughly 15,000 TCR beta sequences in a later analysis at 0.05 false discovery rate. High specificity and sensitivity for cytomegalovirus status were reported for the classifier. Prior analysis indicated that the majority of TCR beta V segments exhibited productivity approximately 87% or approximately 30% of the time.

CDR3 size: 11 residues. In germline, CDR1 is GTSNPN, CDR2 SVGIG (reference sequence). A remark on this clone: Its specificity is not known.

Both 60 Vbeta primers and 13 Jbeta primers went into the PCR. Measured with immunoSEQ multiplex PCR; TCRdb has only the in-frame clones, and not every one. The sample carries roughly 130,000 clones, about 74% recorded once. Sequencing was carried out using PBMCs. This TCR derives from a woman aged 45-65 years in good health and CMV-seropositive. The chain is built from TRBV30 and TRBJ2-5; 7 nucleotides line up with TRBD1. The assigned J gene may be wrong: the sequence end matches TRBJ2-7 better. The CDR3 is CAWTGGYEQYF. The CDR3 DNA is TGTGCCTGGACAGGGGGCTACGAGCAGTACTTC.